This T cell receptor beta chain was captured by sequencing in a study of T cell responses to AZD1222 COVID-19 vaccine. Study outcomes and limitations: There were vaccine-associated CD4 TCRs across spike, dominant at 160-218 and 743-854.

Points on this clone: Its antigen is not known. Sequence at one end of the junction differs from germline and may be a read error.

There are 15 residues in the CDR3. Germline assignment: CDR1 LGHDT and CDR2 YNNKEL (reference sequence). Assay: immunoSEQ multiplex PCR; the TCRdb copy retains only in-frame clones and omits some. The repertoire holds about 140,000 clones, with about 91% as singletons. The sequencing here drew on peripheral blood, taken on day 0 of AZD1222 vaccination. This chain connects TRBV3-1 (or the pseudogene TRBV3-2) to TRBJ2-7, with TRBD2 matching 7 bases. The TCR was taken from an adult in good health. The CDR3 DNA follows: TGTGCCAGCAGCCAAGATGGAGCGGGGACCTACCAGCAGTACTTC. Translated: CASSQDGAGTYQQYF.